The 27 T cell receptor beta chains listed next were all sequenced from one sample in a study of T cells after yellow fever vaccination. TCRdb re-derived calls from the 5' RACE reads in MiXCR, one entry per CDR3 protein. Of fewer than 450,000 distinct CDR3 sequences detected, under 14% appear once; the ten largest clones hold less than 20%. The material was PBMCs, obtained on the day of the first yellow fever vaccination. The receptors stem from a man aged 18 to 29 who received the YFV17D yellow fever vaccine.

This sequence joins TRBV4-3 and TRBJ2-1; D remains unclear. The germline gives CDR1 LGHNA, CDR2 YSLEER. The CDR3 has 15 residues. V was clipped by 3 bases and J by 4 bases, with 13 bases between them. CDR3 sequence: CASSQIPTEYNEQFF. The CDR3, as DNA: TGCGCCAGCAGCCAGATCCCCACAGAGTACAATGAGCAGTTCTTC.

The CDR3 DNA reads TGTGCCAGCAGAGTCGGGGGCGGGTCCTACAATGAGCAGTTCTTC. Amino acids: CASRVGGGSYNEQFF. The gene calls are TRBV28 and TRBJ2-1; D may match TRBD1 or TRBD2 (6 bases each). CDR3 length: 15 amino acids. Trimming stripped 6 bases from V and 1 base from J, with 13 bases between. Looked up from germline, CDR1 is MDHEN and CDR2 is SYDVKM.

A few counts support this clonotype. The chain couples TRBV5-1 to TRBJ2-7; either TRBD1 or TRBD2 may fit D (5 bases each). The CDR3 spans 13 residues. Trimming pared 8 bases from V and 0 bases from J, leaving 12 bases between. Germline CDR1 reads SGHRS; CDR2 reads YFSETQ. The CDR3 spells CASTGTDSYEQYF. The CDR3 DNA sequence: TGCGCCAGTACCGGGACGGACTCCTACGAGCAGTACTTC.

This clonotype has more than one count but fewer than ten. The rearrangement uses TRBV12-3 or TRBV12-4 and TRBJ2-3, with a tentative D call TRBD2 (6 bases). Trimming removed 10 bases at V and 1 base at J, with 9 bases between. The CDR3 loop spans 12 amino acids. CDR3 in amino acids: CATGGGTDTQYF. CDR3 nucleotide sequence: TGTGCCACCGGAGGGGGCACAGATACGCAGTATTTT.

This clonotype occurred a few times. J is TRBJ1-2 and V is TRBV10-3, with D tentatively TRBD1 (5 bases). V gave up 6 bases and J gave up 1 base, with 9 bases separating them. This CDR3 has 13 residues. Germline V gene lookup returns CDR1 ENHRY and CDR2 SYGVKD. In DNA form, the CDR3 reads TGTGCCATCAGGGGGACTGATAACTATGGCTACACCTTC. Its translation is CAIRGTDNYGYTF.

The table lists this clonotype with a few counts. V usage is TRBV11-2 and J usage is TRBJ1-1; 8 bases match TRBD1. Trimming took 1 base from V and 6 from J; bases not matched to a gene: 4. The CDR3 is made up of 14 amino acids. Germline V gene sequence: CDR1 SGHAT, CDR2 FQNNGV. CDR3 protein: CASSLVGQGAEAFF. For the CDR3, the DNA is TGTGCCAGCAGCTTAGTTGGACAGGGCGCTGAAGCTTTCTTT.

This clonotype appeared many times. The V gene is TRBV7-9, the J gene TRBJ1-1, with D perhaps matching TRBD1 (5 bases). CDR3 size: 14 residues. V was clipped by 8 bases and J by 0 bases, with 13 bases between them. Germline values: CDR1 SEHNR, CDR2 FQNEAQ (reference sequence). CDR3 residues: CASSSQGLNTEAFF. CDR3 nucleotide sequence: TGTGCCAGCTCCTCCCAGGGACTGAACACTGAAGCTTTCTTT.

V usage is TRBV11-1 and J usage is TRBJ2-3; 7 bases fit TRBD1. The ends lost 4 bases at V and 3 bases at J; junction bases unmatched: 7. This CDR3 region has 15 residues. Germline V gene lookup returns CDR1 SGHAT and CDR2 FQDESV (reference sequence). CDR3: CASSSGTVWTDTQYF. The CDR3 region has the DNA TGTGCCAGCAGCTCCGGGACAGTCTGGACAGATACGCAGTATTTT. Using reference TRBV11-1 and TRBJ2-3 for the parts outside the CDR3, the full variable domain is EAEVAQSPRYKITEKSQAVAFWCDPISGHATLYWYRQILGQGPELLVQFQDESVVDDSQLPKDRFSAERLKGVDSTLKIQPAELGDSAMYLCASSSGTVWTDTQYFGPGTRLTVL.

A few counts support this clonotype. V usage is TRBV29-1 and J usage is TRBJ2-3; 8 bases fit TRBD1. Per germline, CDR1 SQVTM and CDR2 ANQGSEA. After removal of 5 bases from V and 0 bases from J, the junction contained 4 bases not matched to a gene. CDR3 length: 14 amino acids. CDR3 protein: CSVSGQESTDTQYF. CDR3 nucleotide sequence: TGCAGCGTTTCGGGACAGGAGAGCACAGATACGCAGTATTTT.

This clonotype turned up a few times. This rearrangement joins TRBV27 to TRBJ1-6; D might be TRBD1 (5 bases). The CDR3 runs 15 residues. The ends were cut back, 3 bases at V and 6 bases at J, with 12 bases in the middle. Germline lookup yields CDR1 MNHEY and CDR2 SMNVEV (reference sequence). The CDR3 bases are TGTGCCAGCAGTTTTGACGGGACGGTTAATTCACCCCTCCACTTT. Protein product: CASSFDGTVNSPLHF.

This clonotype has only a few counts. The V and J genes are TRBV5-6 and TRBJ2-1; D ambiguous. CDR1 SGHDT and CDR2 YYEEEE come from the germline V gene. CDR3 size: 12 residues. The germline V and J ends were trimmed by 0 bases and 9 bases, with 7 bases remaining between them. This CDR3 is CASSLASSEQFF. As DNA, the CDR3 is TGTGCCAGCAGCTTGGCCTCTAGTGAGCAGTTCTTC. The full variable domain, completed using reference TRBV5-6 and TRBJ2-1, is DAGVTQSPTHLIKTRGQQVTLRCSPKSGHDTVSWYQQALGQGPQFIFQYYEEEERQRGNFPDRFSGHQFPNYSSELNVNALLLGDSALYLCASSLASSEQFFGPGTRLTVL.

This clonotype has just a few counts. This chain connects TRBV6-2 or TRBV6-3 to TRBJ2-3, with D hard to call. Deletions cut 5 bases from V and 8 bases from J, with 17 bases between. The CDR3 totals 14 residues. Germline V lookup: CDR1 MNHEY, CDR2 SVGEGT. CDR3 amino acids: CASSPSLSVPTQYF. The CDR3 nucleotides read TGTGCCAGCAGTCCCTCTCTCTCCGTGCCTACGCAGTATTTT.

This clonotype was seen repeatedly, ten times or more. This rearrangement joins TRBV20-1 to TRBJ1-5; the D is unclear. The length of the CDR3 is 14 residues. In germline, CDR1 is DFQATT, CDR2 SNEGSKA (reference sequence). V lost 4 bases and J lost 4, with 14 bases in between. CDR3 loop: CSANPGHPNQPQHF. The DNA of the CDR3 is TGCAGTGCTAACCCGGGCCACCCAAATCAGCCCCAGCATTTT.

This clonotype was picked up a small number of times. The chain has TRBV6-5 and TRBJ1-4, with 10 nucleotides matching TRBD1. J gave up 7 bases and V 4 bases, and 6 bases lay outside the gene matches. Per the germline V gene, CDR1 is MNHEY and CDR2 is SVGAGI. The CDR3 totals 15 residues. This chain's CDR3 is CASSSTTGGGEKLFF. CDR3 coding DNA: TGTGCCAGCAGTTCTACGACAGGGGGCGGTGAAAAACTGTTTTTT.

V is TRBV7-3 and J is TRBJ2-5; possible D gene TRBD1, 5 bases. The CDR3 is made up of 13 amino acids. The V end was cut by 5 bases, the J end by 9 bases, with 16 bases between. CDR1 and CDR2 from the germline V gene are SGHTA and FQGTGA. This CDR3 reads CASSPLPEGAQYF. CDR3 nucleotides: TGTGCCAGCAGCCCACTCCCGGAAGGGGCCCAGTACTTC. The full variable domain, its missing parts supplied by reference TRBV7-3 and TRBJ2-5, is GAGVSQTPSNKVTEKGKYVELRCDPISGHTALYWYRQSLGQGPEFLIYFQGTGAADDSGLPNDRFFAVRPEGSVSTLKIQRTERGDSAVYLCASSPLPEGAQYFGPGTRLLVL.

This clonotype has more than one count but fewer than ten. This chain joins TRBV4-3 and TRBJ1-2; D is perhaps TRBD1 (5 bases). CDR1 and CDR2 (germline): LGHNA, YSLEER. Trimming cost V 0 bases and J 4 bases, with 21 bases left between them. This CDR3 comprises 18 residues. In DNA form, the CDR3 reads TGCGCCAGCAGCCAAGAGGCTTCCAGCGCAGGGCTAATCTATGGCTACACCTTC. Its protein is CASSQEASSAGLIYGYTF.

The chain employs TRBV5-4 and TRBJ1-1; no firm D call. The germline V gene has CDR1 SGHNT and CDR2 YYREEE (reference sequence). This CDR3 is 11 amino acids long. V was clipped by 6 bases and J by 3 bases, with 6 bases between them. The CDR3, as DNA: TGTGCCAGCAAAAACTACACTGAAGCTTTCTTT. It encodes CASKNYTEAFF.

The chain combines TRBV2 with TRBJ1-6; possibly TRBD1 for D (5 bases). V lost 2 bases and J 7 bases, leaving 9 bases between the germline ends. The CDR3 consists of 14 residues. Per the germline V gene, CDR1 is SNHLY and CDR2 is FYNNEI. CDR3 loop: CASSERAGNSPLHF. The CDR3 coding sequence is TGTGCCAGCAGTGAAAGGGCAGGGAATTCACCCCTCCACTTT.

The gene calls are TRBV5-1 and TRBJ1-2; perhaps TRBD1 as D (6 bases). CDR1 and CDR2 from the germline V gene are SGHRS and YFSETQ. V was cut by 5 bases and J by 4 bases, with 15 bases left in between. The length of the CDR3 is 14 residues. CDR3 sequence reads: CASRTDSASYGYTF. The DNA of the CDR3 is TGCGCCAGCAGAACGGACAGCGCGTCCTATGGCTACACCTTC.

The V call is TRBV2, the J call TRBJ2-1; no definite D call. Per germline, CDR1 SNHLY and CDR2 FYNNEI. The V and J ends lost 8 bases and 6 bases respectively, with 14 bases between them. The CDR3 spans 13 residues. The CDR3 here is CASSKGPLNEQFF. The DNA of the CDR3 is TGTGCCAGCTCAAAAGGACCTCTCAATGAGCAGTTCTTC.

This clonotype has more than one count but fewer than ten. The chain carries TRBV19 and TRBJ2-5; no reliable D call. Trimming cost V 6 bases and J 5 bases, with 13 bases left between them. The length of the CDR3 is 13 residues. Per germline, CDR1 LNHDA and CDR2 SQIVND (reference sequence). Written as DNA, the CDR3 is TGTGCCAGTAGCCCCAGCTTCGGGGAGACCCAGTACTTC. Its protein product is CASSPSFGETQYF.

This rearrangement joins TRBV27 to TRBJ1-4, with D unclear. CDR1 and CDR2 from the germline V gene are MNHEY and SMNVEV (reference sequence). This CDR3 is built from 14 residues. The V gene lost 2 bases and the J gene lost 4 bases, with 8 bases spanning the gap. CDR3 in DNA: TGTGCCAGCAGTTTAAAACCGTTTAATGAAAAACTGTTTTTT. It is translated as CASSLKPFNEKLFF.

This clonotype was seen a few times. J is TRBJ1-3 and V is TRBV29-1; tentative D call: TRBD1 (5 bases). Deletions cut 4 bases from V and 0 bases from J, with 10 bases between. There are 14 residues in the CDR3. Per germline, CDR1 SQVTM and CDR2 ANQGSEA. In nucleotides, the CDR3 is TGCAGCGTTGTCCAGGGAGTCTCTGGAAACACCATATATTTT. Residues: CSVVQGVSGNTIYF. Full variable domain (rest looked up from reference TRBV29-1 and TRBJ1-3): SAVISQKPSRDICQRGTSLTIQCQVDSQVTMMFWYRQQPGQSLTLIATANQGSEATYESGFVIDKFPISRPNLTFSTLTVSNMSPEDSSIYLCSVVQGVSGNTIYFGEGSWLTVV.

Written as DNA, the CDR3 is TGTGCCAGCTCACCACCCAGCCAAGAGACCCAGTACTTC. It yields the protein CASSPPSQETQYF. The rearrangement joins TRBV18 to TRBJ2-5; D ambiguous. CDR3 length equals 13 residues. Between the trimmed V and J ends, which lost 0 bases and 1 base, there was a span of 3 bases. Germline CDR1 reads KGHSH; CDR2 reads LQKENI.

This clonotype was picked up a small number of times. This chain connects TRBV29-1 to TRBJ1-2, with TRBD1 as a possible D gene (6 bases). V gave up 6 bases and J gave up 1 base, with 15 bases separating them. Germline CDR1 reads SQVTM; CDR2 reads ANQGSEA. The length of the CDR3 is 14 residues. The CDR3 DNA reads as TGCAGCGTCGACCCGCAGGGGAGTAACTATGGCTACACCTTC. Residues: CSVDPQGSNYGYTF.

This clonotype was counted between two and nine times. This chain joins TRBV18 and TRBJ1-4, with D possibly TRBD1 on 6 matching bases. Germline V gene data show CDR1 as KGHSH and CDR2 as LQKENI. CDR3 size: 16 residues. V was shortened by 0 bases and J by 7 bases, with 15 bases between the two germline ends. The CDR3 reads CASSPPAGAVTEKLFF. CDR3 nucleotides: TGTGCCAGCTCACCACCGGCGGGGGCGGTAACTGAAAAACTGTTTTTT.

This clonotype was observed a handful of times. In nucleotides, the CDR3 is TGCGCCAGCAGCCAACATTATATGGGGGCCGTTAATGAAAAACTGTTTTTT. This translates into CASSQHYMGAVNEKLFF. This chain connects TRBV4-3 to TRBJ1-4; maybe TRBD1 (6 bases). Trimming took off 2 bases at V and 4 bases at J, with 17 bases between the two ends. The germline gives CDR1 LGHNA, CDR2 YSLEER. CDR3 length: 17 amino acids.